The 25 T cell receptor beta chains presented below share a single source sample, sequenced in a study of shared clonotypes between healthy human individuals. Profiling relied on immunoSEQ multiplex PCR, and the TCRdb table lists in-frame clones only, not all of them. The sample includes 1.6 million or so clones, roughly 96% of them seen just once. The sequencing input was naive CD4+ T cells sorted from blood. Subset here: CD45RA+ positively selected. The receptor set was obtained from a man aged 25 to 40 in good health.

This sequence joins TRBV5-1 and TRBJ2-1, with 11 bases fitting TRBD2. The CDR3 loop spans 15 amino acids. The junction had 2 bases not matched to a gene; V was cut back by 3 bases and J by 3 bases. CDR1 SGHRS and CDR2 YFSETQ come from the germline V gene. Here the CDR3 DNA reads TGCGCCAGCAGCTCGACTAGCGGGAACTACAATGAGCAGTTCTTC. It translates to CASSSTSGNYNEQFF.

The genes are TRBV16 and TRBJ2-1; 14 nucleotides align to TRBD2. Germline V gene lookup returns CDR1 KGHSY and CDR2 FQNENV. With V trimmed by 0 bases and J by 7 bases, 14 bases remained unmatched. The CDR3 contains 20 residues. As DNA, the CDR3 is TGTGCCAGCAGCCAATCCTTAGGGACTAGCGGGAGTAGAAGAGGGAATGAGCAGTTCTTC. The encoded protein is CASSQSLGTSGSRRGNEQFF.

The CDR3 region is CASSPLRVAPSTDTQYF. In nucleotides, the CDR3 is TGTGCCAGCTCACCATTGCGCGTTGCGCCCAGCACAGATACGCAGTATTTT. The chain combines TRBV18 with TRBJ2-3; D is unclear. Germline V gene data show CDR1 as KGHSH and CDR2 as LQKENI. V shed 2 bases and J shed 0 bases, with 15 bases lying between them. This CDR3 spans 17 amino acids.

The V and J genes are TRBV14 and TRBJ2-3; TRBD2 agrees at 12 bases. Germline V lookup: CDR1 SGHDN, CDR2 FVKESK. The CDR3 consists of 16 residues. With V trimmed by 8 bases and J by 0 bases, 6 bases remained unmatched. The CDR3 is CASLQGTSGSTDTQYF. CDR3 nucleotide sequence: TGTGCCAGCCTACAAGGGACTAGCGGGAGCACAGATACGCAGTATTTT.

This rearrangement joins TRBV4-3 to TRBJ2-2; TRBD2 might be the D (5 bases). V was trimmed by 1 base and J by 5 bases, leaving 11 bases between them. CDR3 length: 15 residues. Germline V gene sequence: CDR1 LGHNA, CDR2 YSLEER. The CDR3: CASSQALLGTGELFF. CDR3 in DNA: TGCGCCAGCAGCCAAGCCTTACTAGGTACCGGGGAGCTGTTTTTT.

The V and J genes are TRBV5-1 and TRBJ2-7; 12 nucleotides line up with TRBD2. V gave up 4 bases and J gave up 3 bases; unmatched junction bases: 14. CDR3 size: 18 residues. The germline V gene has CDR1 SGHRS and CDR2 YFSETQ. The CDR3 DNA is TGCGCCAGCAGCCGGGGGACTAGCGGGTTGCCTGTGGGCTACGAGCAGTACTTC. Residues: CASSRGTSGLPVGYEQYF.

This clone was recorded once. This chain joins TRBV19 and TRBJ2-7; 9 bases match TRBD2. The germline V gene encodes CDR1 LNHDA and CDR2 SQIVND (reference sequence). After removal of 6 bases from V and 6 bases from J, the junction contained 24 bases not matched to a gene. This CDR3 contains 19 residues. The CDR3 DNA follows: TGTGCCAGTAGGACACAGGGCCATTTCTTCAGCGGGAGGAACCTCGAGCAGTACTTC. It encodes CASRTQGHFFSGRNLEQYF.

This clone showed up just once. This rearrangement joins TRBV7-8 to TRBJ1-2; unclear D gene. Germline CDR1 is SGHVS and CDR2 is FQNEAQ. This CDR3 region has 14 residues. The V and J ends lost 0 bases and 2 bases respectively, with 7 bases between them. In DNA, the CDR3 is TGTGCCAGCAGCTTAGCGCAACAGAACTATGGCTACACCTTC. It codes for CASSLAQQNYGYTF.

With regard to this clone: The sample contains more than one DNA sequence encoding this CDR3. The chain uses TRBV11-3 and TRBJ1-1; no firm D call. V lost 0 bases, J lost 1 base, and 3 bases lay in between. This CDR3 contains 13 residues. Germline V gene data show CDR1 as SGHNT and CDR2 as YENEEA. Here the CDR3 reads CASSLDANTEAFF. The CDR3, as DNA: TGTGCCAGCAGCTTAGACGCGAACACTGAAGCTTTCTTT. The whole variable domain, remainder taken from reference TRBV11-3 and TRBJ1-1, is EAGVVQSPRYKIIEKKQPVAFWCNPISGHNTLYWYLQNLGQGPELLIRYENEEAVDDSQLPKDRFSAERLKGVDSTLKIQPAELGDSAVYLCASSLDANTEAFFGQGTRLTVV.

The chain combines TRBV5-5 with TRBJ2-7; TRBD1 matches 12 bases. Germline CDR1 and CDR2: SGHKS and YYEKEE (reference sequence). The CDR3 sequence is 16 residues long. The trim removed 0 bases at V and 7 bases at J, leaving 8 bases unmatched. The CDR3 loop reads CASSLAGTGGWDEQYF. DNA for the CDR3: TGTGCCAGCAGCTTGGCTGGGACAGGGGGCTGGGATGAGCAGTACTTC. The full variable domain, rest sourced from reference TRBV5-5 and TRBJ2-7, is DAGVTQSPTHLIKTRGQQVTLRCSPISGHKSVSWYQQVLGQGPQFIFQYYEKEERGRGNFPDRFSARQFPNYSSELNVNALLLGDSALYLCASSLAGTGGWDEQYFGPGTRLTVT.

V is TRBV5-4 and J is TRBJ2-7, with D possibly called TRBD1 or TRBD2 (5 bases each). The V and J ends lost 1 base and 7 bases respectively, with 18 bases between them. Germline CDR1 is SGHNT and CDR2 is YYREEE (reference sequence). The length of the CDR3 is 15 residues. The CDR3 loop is CASSLLAGDLGEQYF. As DNA, the CDR3 is TGTGCCAGCAGCTTGTTAGCCGGGGACCTGGGGGAGCAGTACTTC.

The J gene is TRBJ2-1, the V gene TRBV5-6, with 8 bases lining up with TRBD2. The germline V gene has CDR1 SGHDT and CDR2 YYEEEE. The CDR3 is 15 residues long. V gave up 1 base and J gave up 4 bases; unmatched junction bases: 4. This CDR3 is CASSLLPSGYNEQFF. In DNA, the CDR3 is TGTGCCAGCAGCTTGCTCCCTAGCGGGTACAATGAGCAGTTCTTC.

This chain connects TRBV11-3 to TRBJ2-3; D is possibly TRBD2 (5 bases). The CDR3 is made up of 14 amino acids. The germline V and J ends were trimmed by 5 bases and 2 bases, with 11 bases remaining between them. Per germline, CDR1 SGHNT and CDR2 YENEEA. CDR3 in DNA: TGTGCCAGCAGCAAAGGGAGAGCCACAGATACGCAGTATTTT. The encoded protein is CASSKGRATDTQYF. The full variable domain, rest sourced from reference TRBV11-3 and TRBJ2-3, is EAGVVQSPRYKIIEKKQPVAFWCNPISGHNTLYWYLQNLGQGPELLIRYENEEAVDDSQLPKDRFSAERLKGVDSTLKIQPAELGDSAVYLCASSKGRATDTQYFGPGTRLTVL.

This clone was recorded only once. The rearrangement joins TRBV7-9 to TRBJ1-2; 11 bases are shared with TRBD1. The V gene end was trimmed by 3 bases and the J gene end by 3 bases; junction bases not matched to a gene: 9. The CDR3 sequence is 17 residues long. The germline V gene encodes CDR1 SEHNR and CDR2 FQNEAQ (reference sequence). The CDR3 here is CASSFYGQGAVYYGYTF. The CDR3 DNA reads as TGTGCCAGCAGCTTCTATGGACAGGGGGCAGTTTACTATGGCTACACCTTC.

J is TRBJ1-2 and V is TRBV5-1; 9 nucleotides agree with TRBD1. Per germline, CDR1 SGHRS and CDR2 YFSETQ. V lost 10 bases to trimming and J lost 10 bases; unmatched junction nucleotides: 20. This CDR3 comprises 15 residues. CDR3 residues: CASQFSSGTGKIYTF. CDR3 coding DNA: TGCGCCTCCCAGTTCTCTTCGGGGACAGGGAAAATCTACACCTTC.

This clone was seen only once. The chain combines TRBV20-1 with TRBJ1-1; perhaps TRBD1 as D (5 bases). Per germline, CDR1 DFQATT and CDR2 SNEGSKA (reference sequence). The CDR3 has 10 residues. Here the CDR3 DNA reads TGCAGGGCAGAGGGGACTGAAGCTTTCTTT. It translates to CRAEGTEAFF.

The J gene is TRBJ2-5, the V gene TRBV7-2; the D gene is possibly TRBD2 (5 bases). CDR1 SGHTA and CDR2 FQGNSA come from the germline V gene. The CDR3 runs to 15 residues. V lost 1 base to trimming and J lost 1 base, with 10 bases between them. CDR3 in amino acids: CASSLVVGLQETQYF. Here the CDR3 DNA reads TGTGCCAGCAGCTTAGTGGTCGGACTCCAAGAGACCCAGTACTTC.

V and J are TRBV7-6 and TRBJ2-7; 12 bases are a match to TRBD2. In germline, CDR1 is SGHVS, CDR2 FNYEAQ. Unmatched junction bases numbered 5, after V lost 5 bases and J lost 3 bases. This CDR3 spans 15 amino acids. CDR3 DNA sequence: TGTGCCAGCAGCCCTCTAGCGGGAGGGCGCTACGAGCAGTACTTC. This gives the protein CASSPLAGGRYEQYF. Full variable domain (rest looked up from reference TRBV7-6 and TRBJ2-7): GAGVSQSPRYKVTKRGQDVALRCDPISGHVSLYWYRQALGQGPEFLTYFNYEAQQDKSGLPNDRFSAERPEGSISTLTIQRTEQRDSAMYRCASSPLAGGRYEQYFGPGTRLTVT.

The rearrangement joins TRBV9 to TRBJ1-5; D is uncertain. CDR3 size: 15 residues. Germline loops: CDR1 SGDLS, CDR2 YYNGEE. The V and J ends lost 0 bases and 0 bases respectively, with 7 bases between them. The CDR3 protein is CASSVEGYSNQPQHF. The DNA for the CDR3 is TGTGCCAGCAGCGTAGAAGGTTATAGCAATCAGCCCCAGCATTTT.

V gene TRBV5-1 combines with J gene TRBJ2-4; D might be TRBD2 (7 bases). Between the trimmed V and J ends, which lost 2 bases and 1 base, there was a span of 13 bases. Germline V lookup: CDR1 SGHRS, CDR2 YFSETQ. CDR3 size: 16 residues. This CDR3 is CASSLAGGGAKNIQYF. CDR3 sequence (DNA): TGCGCCAGCAGCTTAGCGGGCGGGGGCGCCAAAAACATTCAGTACTTC.

The chain is built from TRBV6-1 and TRBJ2-7; D not resolved. Looked up from germline, CDR1 is MNHNS and CDR2 is SASEGT. V shed 1 base and J shed 9 bases, with 7 bases lying between them. There are 11 residues in the CDR3. The CDR3 loop is CASSEVGSQYF. CDR3 bases: TGTGCCAGCAGTGAAGTAGGGTCGCAGTACTTC.

The chain links TRBV5-4 to TRBJ2-2; 10 bases agree with TRBD1. Germline trimming cut 3 bases from V and 4 bases from J; bases unmatched to any gene: 9. The length of the CDR3 is 17 residues. The germline gives CDR1 SGHNT, CDR2 YYREEE (reference sequence). CDR3 DNA sequence: TGTGCCAGCAGCTGGGAGCCGGGACAGGGGCTCACCGGGGAGCTGTTTTTT. The encoded protein is CASSWEPGQGLTGELFF. The whole variable domain, remainder taken from reference TRBV5-4 and TRBJ2-2, is ETGVTQSPTHLIKTRGQQVTLRCSSQSGHNTVSWYQQALGQGPQFIFQYYREEENGRGNFPPRFSGLQFPNYSSELNVNALELDDSALYLCASSWEPGQGLTGELFFGEGSRLTVL.

This clone was picked up one time. V is TRBV25-1 and J is TRBJ1-3; no clear D. The germline CDR1 and CDR2 sequences are MGHDK and SYGVNS. The CDR3 has 15 residues. Trimming took off 2 bases at V and 0 bases at J, with 8 bases between the two ends. The CDR3 is CASSEQLSSGNTIYF. The CDR3, as DNA: TGTGCCAGCAGTGAACAGCTTAGCTCTGGAAACACCATATATTTT.

In the case of this clone: In the same sample, other DNA sequences code for this CDR3. The chain links TRBV7-2 to TRBJ2-7; D is unresolved. This CDR3 contains 13 residues. Germline-derived CDR1 and CDR2 are SGHTA and FQGNSA. V lost 2 bases and J 2 bases, leaving 7 bases between the germline ends. The CDR3 coding sequence is TGTGCCAGCAGCTTATCCCCTACCTACGAGCAGTACTTC. Amino acids: CASSLSPTYEQYF.

This chain connects TRBV5-1 to TRBJ1-1, with TRBD1 as a possible D gene (6 bases). Germline loops: CDR1 SGHRS, CDR2 YFSETQ. The CDR3 extends over 13 amino acids. V was trimmed by 4 bases and J by 3 bases, leaving 10 bases between them. CDR3 region: CASSGDMYTEAFF. For the CDR3, the DNA is TGCGCCAGCAGCGGGGACATGTACACTGAAGCTTTCTTT.